This T cell receptor (beta chain) is drawn from a study of blood T cell repertoires in COVID-19 (dated by TCRdb to 2018 to 2021). Concerning the study at large: Samples covering the acute and convalescent phases of COVID-19 were provided by collaborators in the United States, Italy and Spain. The prospective study material was composed of cDNA or gDNA derived from T cells, B-cell-depleted T cells, or PBMCs. Deeply sampled blood TCRbeta repertoires from subjects exposed to, actively infected with, or recovered from COVID-19 were included in the dataset. A freely available public database, intended as a resource for researchers studying the immune response to SARS-CoV-2, is where the repertoires were released. The samples were drawn from two sources: the first 160 participants of the ongoing ImmuneRACE study, and 1,000 to 1,500 subjects contributed by 6 global collaborators. Sample metadata almost always included a de-identified subject ID, COVID-19 status, age in years and sex. HLA class I and class II types, where available, came from metadata supplied by the sample provider rather than from assay-based typing.

In the case of this clone: Its antigen is currently not known. No much larger clone exists at a distance of one base, and base qualities are not known.

TCRbeta CDR3 regions were amplified from genomic DNA by means of the immunoSEQ Assay, a bias-controlled multiplex PCR. The source study handled its data this way. Nucleated cell counts per sample were estimated from amplification of reference gene primers within the assay. To quantify the absolute abundance of each unique TCRbeta CDR3 rearrangement, sequence reads were collapsed and filtered. Productive Simpson clonality was computed per sample as the square root of Simpson's diversity index over productive rearrangements. TCRdb carries this immuneACCESS record with in-frame sequences only. Its versions omit some clonotypes, under half of them owing to an unresolved V gene in the studies checked, with the rest unexplained. V and J calls and clone size are those listed in that table; D and trimming were worked out from the DNA. The sample table records around 50,000 clones; roughly nine tenths of these occur just once. Of the sample, 2.2% is held by the ten largest clones.

Broader findings and caveats from the paper: Clinical and demographic metadata were provided uncurated, with the amount varying by source and participant.

Whole blood was collected in K2EDTA tubes by collaborating institutions according to the institutions' own protocols. For TCRbeta analysis, collaborators shipped samples in one of three forms: frozen whole blood, isolated PBMCs, or DNA extracted from either of those sample types. The CDR1 and CDR2 encoded by the germline V gene are MDHEN and SYDVKM. The trim is 11 bases for V and 1 base for J, with a gap of 21 bases between the germline ends. From cysteine to phenylalanine, the CDR3 is 15 amino acids long. Only the CDR3 DNA stays, 45 bases, in frame from base 1. The sequence derives from a human donor in a cohort sampled during active COVID-19. This receptor chain uses TRBV28 and TRBJ2-7, with TRBD1 tentatively as D gene (6 bases match). Sequences were obtained from peripheral blood. The DNA sequence is given as TGTGCCTCAAGGCCGGACAGTAGAATATCCTACGAGCAGTACTTC. It translates to CASRPDSRISYEQYF.